This is a list of T cell receptor beta chains from one sample in a study of beta chain features in type 1 diabetes. Repertoires were generated with immunoSEQ multiplex PCR, while TCRdb's copy carries only in-frame clones and drops some. The sample includes about 120,000 clones, 15% to 20% of them seen just once. Input material: central memory CD4+ T cells from blood. These receptors were obtained from a man aged 25 to 40 with type 1 diabetes. Each CDR3 is given with its conserved first and last residue. D genes are given only for firm matches. A clone size is listed for some rows: how often the clone was seen (once, few, many), or a class if it is expanded.

J | size | length | V | D | CDR3 | DNA
TRBJ2-1 | . | 14 | TRBV5-4 | TRBD2 | CASSRDGGRNEQFF | TGTGCCAGCAGCCGGGACGGGGGGAGAAATGAGCAGTTCTTC
TRBJ2-1 | few | 10 | TRBV7-9 | . | CASSKGEQFF | TGTGCCAGCAGCAAGGGTGAGCAGTTCTTC
TRBJ2-7 | . | 14 | TRBV10-3 | TRBD1 | CANTFRDSSYEQYF | TGTGCCAACACATTCCGGGACAGCTCCTACGAGCAGTACTTC
TRBJ2-7 | . | 12 | TRBV29-1 | . | CSVEGQGFEQYF | TGCAGCGTTGAAGGGCAGGGGTTCGAGCAGTACTTC
TRBJ2-3 | few | 18 | TRBV4-3 | TRBD2 | CASSQGSTSGVSTDTQYF | TGCGCCAGCAGCCAAGGTTCGACTAGCGGGGTTAGCACAGATACGCAGTATTTT
TRBJ2-3 | . | 15 | TRBV5-1 | . | CASSSGDRSTDTQYF | TGCGCCAGCAGCTCGGGGGACAGAAGCACAGATACGCAGTATTTT
TRBJ2-1 | few | 17 | TRBV18 | . | CASSPPSGGGSYNEQFF | TGTGCCAGCTCACCCCCGTCAGGGGGGGGCTCCTACAATGAGCAGTTCTTC
TRBJ1-2 | . | 15 | TRBV6-4 | TRBD1 | CASSDAPGGLGGYTF | TGTGCCAGCAGTGACGCGCCAGGGGGCCTCGGAGGCTACACCTTC
TRBJ2-1 | few | 14 | TRBV7-9 | . | CASSRGMDFNEQFF | TGTGCCAGCAGCCGGGGGATGGATTTCAATGAGCAGTTCTTC
TRBJ2-7 | many | 12 | TRBV2 | . | CASRRLTYEQYF | TGTGCCAGCAGACGACTTACCTACGAGCAGTACTTC
TRBJ1-2 | . | 13 | TRBV30 | . | CAWSVTGNYGYTF | TGTGCCTGGAGTGTAACAGGGAACTATGGCTACACCTTC
TRBJ2-1 | many | 14 | TRBV6-5 | . | CASSYSRRQNEQFF | TGTGCCAGCAGTTACTCGCGCAGGCAGAATGAGCAGTTCTTC
TRBJ2-7 | . | 13 | TRBV11-3 | . | CASSVTASYEQYF | TGTGCCAGCAGCGTAACTGCCTCCTACGAGCAGTACTTC
TRBJ1-1 | few | 16 | TRBV29-1 | TRBD1 | CSVPDLLGTANTEAFF | TGCAGCGTGCCGGACCTGCTGGGGACAGCGAACACTGAAGCTTTCTTT
TRBJ1-5 | . | 15 | TRBV2 | . | CASRRGSTSNQPQHF | TGTGCCAGCAGACGAGGTTCTACTAGCAATCAGCCCCAGCATTTT
TRBJ2-1 | . | 14 | TRBV29-1 | TRBD2 | CSGLLAGGPGEQFF | TGCAGCGGCTTACTAGCGGGGGGGCCCGGTGAGCAGTTCTTC
TRBJ1-2 | . | 13 | TRBV27 | . | CASSLRGLYGYTF | TGTGCCAGCAGTTTACGGGGACTCTATGGCTACACCTTC
TRBJ2-1 | few | 15 | TRBV7-7 | TRBD2 | CASSQGTGGESEQFF | TGTGCTAGCAGCCAGGGGACCGGGGGGGAGAGTGAGCAGTTCTTC
TRBJ2-5 | few | 13 | TRBV29-1 | . | CSVDLGGGETQYF | TGCAGCGTTGATCTAGGGGGGGGCGAGACCCAGTACTTC
TRBJ1-2 | . | 13 | TRBV29-1 | TRBD1 | CSVGDRVESGYTF | TGCAGCGTTGGGGACAGGGTAGAATCTGGCTACACCTTC
TRBJ1-1 | few | 15 | TRBV9 | . | CATGPWDIQNTEAFF | TGTGCCACCGGGCCCTGGGACATCCAGAACACTGAAGCTTTCTTT
TRBJ1-6 | . | 15 | TRBV7-2 | TRBD1 | CASSPQGANNSPLHF | TGTGCCAGCAGCCCACAGGGGGCGAATAATTCACCCCTCCACTTT
TRBJ1-5 | . | 15 | TRBV28 | . | CASSFRGVGNQPQHF | TGTGCCAGCAGTTTCCGGGGGGTTGGCAATCAGCCCCAGCATTTT
TRBJ1-2 | . | 16 | TRBV14 | TRBD1 | CASSRRGQTTLYGYTF | TGTGCCAGCAGTCGCCGGGGACAGACAACCCTCTATGGCTACACCTTC
TRBJ2-7 | many | 15 | TRBV30 | TRBD1 | CACSGTGGNTYEQYF | TGTGCCTGCTCCGGGACAGGGGGGAATACCTACGAGCAGTACTTC
TRBJ2-1 | few | 14 | TRBV9 | TRBD2 | CASSVAGGGYEQFF | TGTGCCAGCAGCGTAGCTGGCGGGGGTTATGAGCAGTTCTTC
TRBJ2-7 | . | 13 | TRBV2 | . | CASSAGRSYEQYF | TGTGCCAGCAGTGCCGGACGGAGCTACGAGCAGTACTTC
TRBJ2-5 | . | 15 | TRBV19 | TRBD1 | CASSVGQPGGETQYF | TGTGCCAGTAGTGTGGGACAGCCCGGAGGAGAGACCCAGTACTTC
TRBJ2-3 | few | 14 | TRBV29-1 | . | CSVVRILGTDTQYF | TGCAGCGTTGTGAGGATATTGGGCACAGATACGCAGTATTTT
TRBJ2-1 | . | 16 | TRBV4-3 | TRBD2 | CASSQEASGGVRRQFF | TGCGCCAGCAGCCAAGAGGCTAGCGGGGGGGTCCGACGGCAGTTCTTC
TRBJ1-2 | few | 12 | TRBV7-2 | . | CASSVQSSGYTF | TGTGCCAGCAGCGTCCAGTCTAGCGGCTACACCTTC
TRBJ2-7 | few | 15 | TRBV7-2 | . | CASSAAGSSSYEQYF | TGTGCCAGCAGTGCAGCGGGCTCAAGCTCCTACGAGCAGTACTTC
TRBJ2-5 | few | 14 | TRBV7-2 | . | CASSSRTGQETQYF | TGTGCCAGCAGCTCACGTACGGGGCAAGAGACCCAGTACTTC
TRBJ2-5 | . | 15 | TRBV5-6 | TRBD1 | CASSYNWDSQETQYF | TGTGCCAGCAGCTATAACTGGGACAGTCAAGAGACCCAGTACTTC